The source of this T cell receptor beta chain is a study of T cells expressing NK-cell markers. Study information: Sorted CD3+CD56-NKG2C+, CD3+CD56+NKG2C- and CD3+CD56+NKG2C+ T cells were the source of the TCR beta repertoires.

The authors made TCR beta cDNA libraries by 5'RACE template switching. This switching added a universal primer site and UMIs. After re-calling the 5' RACE reads, TCRdb lists one entry per CDR3 protein, DNA absent. The repertoire table contains some 300,000 distinct CDR3 sequences. This CDR3 has 15 amino acids. The V gene's germline CDR1 is MNHNS and CDR2 SASEGT. This TCR was recovered from a man between 18 and 35 years old in good health. The material sequenced was blood T cells: a sorted CD56 or NKG2C T cell subset, CD4+ or CD8+ T cells, or bulk PBMC T cells (not recorded which). V gene TRBV6-1 combines with J gene TRBJ2-7; the D call of TRBD1 rests on TCRdb alone, since no DNA is present to check it. This CDR3 reads CASSLDSASSYEQYF.